The rows below give T cell receptor beta chains drawn from one sample of a study of T-cell memory formation after mild COVID-19. TCRdb recomputed calls from the 5' RACE reads with MiXCR, one row per CDR3 protein. The table records 190,000 or so distinct CDR3 sequences, about a fifth of them present only once. The specimen sequenced was PBMCs or a T cell subset sorted from them (not recorded which). The receptors were gathered from an adult woman who had mild COVID-19 (a few samples of this study predate the infection). Cell type and time point are not known. Both conserved end residues are part of each CDR3. A D gene is named only where the DNA matches it firmly. Clone size is not always given. Where it is, it says once, few, many or a class for expanded clones.

D	size	V	J	DNA	CDR3
TRBD2	-	TRBV7-2	TRBJ2-1	TGTGCCAGCAGCCTTCTAGCGGGAGCAACGAATGAGCAGTTCTTC	CASSLLAGATNEQFF
-	-	TRBV12-3/TRBV12-4	TRBJ1-4	TGTGCCAGCAGTTTCCAGGGGTCAACTAATGAAAAACTGTTTTTT	CASSFQGSTNEKLFF
TRBD2	-	TRBV11-3	TRBJ2-1	TGTGCCAGCAGCTCCCCCCGAGCGGGAGTATACAATGAGCAGTTCTTC	CASSSPRAGVYNEQFF
-	-	TRBV11-3	TRBJ2-2	TGTGCCAGCAGCCCCCAGGACAGCCACCTTGAGCTGTTTTTT	CASSPQDSHLELFF
TRBD1	-	TRBV18	TRBJ2-3	TGTGCCAGCTCTTCCCGAGACAGGGGCCCAGATACGCAGTATTTT	CASSSRDRGPDTQYF
-	-	TRBV7-9	TRBJ1-3	TGTGCCAGCAGCTTATCAGGGCCCGGAAACACCATATATTTT	CASSLSGPGNTIYF
TRBD2	-	TRBV4-2	TRBJ2-7	TGTGCCAGCAGCCAAGATGGGCTAGCGGGAGGATTTTCCGAGCAGTACTTC	CASSQDGLAGGFSEQYF
-	few	TRBV6-2/TRBV6-3	TRBJ2-7	TGTGCCAGCAGTTACGGGGTAACCTACGAGCAGTACTTC	CASSYGVTYEQYF
-	-	TRBV4-1	TRBJ1-6	TGCGCCAGCAGCCAAACCGGGCTATCCTATAATTCACCCCTCCACTTT	CASSQTGLSYNSPLHF
TRBD1	-	TRBV7-8	TRBJ1-6	TGTGCCAGCAGCTTGAAGACAGGGGGTTCCTATAATTCACCCCTCCACTTT	CASSLKTGGSYNSPLHF
TRBD1	once	TRBV30	TRBJ2-7	TGTGCCTGGAGTGCCGGGACAGGTGACTACGAGCAGTACTTC	CAWSAGTGDYEQYF
TRBD2	-	TRBV7-3	TRBJ2-3	TGTGCCAGCAGCTTAGCCCTAGCGGGAGGGCCAGATACGCAGTATTTT	CASSLALAGGPDTQYF
-	few	TRBV7-9	TRBJ2-5	TGTGCCAGCAGCCCCTGGGGAGAGACCCAGTACTTC	CASSPWGETQYF
TRBD2	-	TRBV9	TRBJ2-1	TGTGCCAGCAGCCTAACTAGCGGGAGGGCCCCTGAGCAGTTCTTC	CASSLTSGRAPEQFF
-	-	TRBV2	TRBJ2-1	TGTGCCGCTCAGGGAGGAGACGGCTACAATGAGCAGTTCTTC	CAAQGGDGYNEQFF
-	many	TRBV13	TRBJ2-7	TGTGCCAGCAGCTTTAGCGAGAGCTTAGGGCAGTACTTC	CASSFSESLGQYF
TRBD1	-	TRBV27	TRBJ2-7	TGTGCCAGCAGTTTAGGGACAGGGCCCTACGAGCAGTACTTC	CASSLGTGPYEQYF
-	-	TRBV29-1	TRBJ2-7	TGCAGCGTTCAAACGGGGGACTCCTACGAGCAGTACTTC	CSVQTGDSYEQYF
TRBD2	-	TRBV12-3/TRBV12-4	TRBJ2-3	TGTGCCAGCAGTCTGGGACTAGCGGGGGCCACAGATACGCAGTATTTT	CASSLGLAGATDTQYF
TRBD1	few	TRBV7-9	TRBJ2-7	TGTGCCACCACAGGGGTCAACTCCTACGAGCAGTACTTC	CATTGVNSYEQYF
-	few	TRBV7-9	TRBJ1-2	TGTGCCAGCAGCCCTCCGGGACACCACATCTATGGCTACACCTTC	CASSPPGHHIYGYTF
-	few	TRBV20-1	TRBJ2-7	TGCAGTGCTAGAGATCTTCAACGTGCGGGCCCCCCCGCCCACGAGCAGTACTTC	CSARDLQRAGPPAHEQYF
TRBD2	few	TRBV7-9	TRBJ2-1	TGTGCCAGCAGCTTAGCCAGCGGGAGGAATGAGCAGTTCTTC	CASSLASGRNEQFF
-	-	TRBV20-1	TRBJ1-1	TGCAGTGCTAGAGATATCCAAGGCCCCAAAACTGAAGCTTTCTTT	CSARDIQGPKTEAFF
-	few	TRBV29-1	TRBJ2-1	TGCAGCGTTTCACCCAGAGGCTCAGGGCGACACAATGAGCAGTTCTTC	CSVSPRGSGRHNEQFF
TRBD2	-	TRBV20-1	TRBJ2-1	TGCAGTGCGAGGGGACTAGGGTGGGCGATTGAGCAGTTCTTC	CSARGLGWAIEQFF
-	-	TRBV3-1	TRBJ1-4	TGTGCCAGCAGCCAAGAGCGTTCTGAAAAACTGTTTTTT	CASSQERSEKLFF
TRBD1	-	TRBV18	TRBJ1-1	TGTGCCAGCTCACAATCCGGGACAGGGGTGTTGGGTGGTGAAGCTTTCTTT	CASSQSGTGVLGGEAFF
-	-	TRBV20-1	TRBJ2-7	TGCAGTGCTGGGGGGGACCAGGGGGTCTACGAGCAGTACTTC	CSAGGDQGVYEQYF
TRBD2	few	TRBV6-5	TRBJ2-3	TGTGCCAGCAGTCGCATACTAGCGGGAGACACAGATACGCAGTATTTT	CASSRILAGDTDTQYF
-	few	TRBV19	TRBJ2-2	TGTGCCAGTAGTTATTCACTAGCTCCCGGGGAGCTGTTTTTT	CASSYSLAPGELFF
-	-	TRBV20-1	TRBJ1-1	TGCAGTGCTTTCCTTCAGGGGCAGAGTCCATACGAGCAAAAAGCTTTCTTT	CSAFLQGQSPYEQKAFF
-	-	TRBV5-1	TRBJ2-2	TGCGCCAGCACCCTGACAGCAATGAACACCGGGGAGCTGTTTTTT	CASTLTAMNTGELFF
-	few	TRBV5-1	TRBJ2-7	TGCGCCAGCAGCACCTCAACAGGGCGCTTAGGTCGCGAGCAGTACTTC	CASSTSTGRLGREQYF
TRBD2	-	TRBV3-1	TRBJ2-5	TGTGCCAGCAGCCAAGATGGAGGACTAGCGTCAGAGACCCAGTACTTC	CASSQDGGLASETQYF
TRBD2	-	TRBV6-4	TRBJ2-1	TGTGCCAGCAGTGAGGGACTAGCCGGATCCAATGAGCAGTTCTTC	CASSEGLAGSNEQFF
-	-	TRBV12-3/TRBV12-4	TRBJ2-7	TGTGCCAGCAGTTTAGCCTCGGTCGACGAGCAGTACTTC	CASSLASVDEQYF